This TCR beta chain is drawn from a study of T cell changes during pregnancy in multiple sclerosis. The protocol was immunoSEQ multiplex PCR, while the TCRdb copy is restricted to in-frame clones and leaves out a portion. The sample contains 40,000 to 65,000 clones, approximately 92% of which appear only once. Trimming at V came to 5 bases and at J to 3 bases, leaving 8 bases not matched to a gene. This CDR3 is built from 15 residues. Germline V gives CDR1 MDHEN, CDR2 SYDVKM. The receptor's source is a female donor with multiple sclerosis, enrolled in a pregnancy study. The chain uses TRBV28 and TRBJ1-2; 8 bases are a match to TRBD1. The input for sequencing was CD4+ T cells from peripheral blood mononuclear cells, taken in the third trimester of pregnancy. The chain's CDR3 is CASSVSDRGDYGYTF. CDR3 DNA: TGTGCCAGCAGTGTGTCTGACAGGGGCGACTATGGCTACACCTTC.